This entry features one T cell receptor beta chain sequence. Its antigen remains unknown. PCR was performed using 60 Vbeta and 13 Jbeta primers. Sequencing was performed with immunoSEQ multiplex PCR; in TCRdb, only in-frame clones are kept and a portion is missing. The data show roughly 90,000 clones, 85% to 90% seen once. This sample is part of a study of cytomegalovirus exposure and HLA in healthy donors. Regarding the study as a whole: A prior analysis recorded that most TCR beta V segments were productive about 87% or about 30% of the time.

CDR1 and CDR2 from the germline V gene are SGDLS and YYNGEE. This CDR3 is 15 amino acids long. V gave up 3 bases and J gave up 5 bases; unmatched junction bases: 7. Source material: PBMCs. The TCR originated in a man younger than 30 in good health and CMV-seronegative. The rearrangement links TRBV9 to TRBJ2-1; the match to TRBD2 covers 8 bases. This CDR3 reads CASSATGTRNNEQFF. The CDR3 region has the DNA TGTGCCAGCAGCGCCACCGGGACTAGAAACAATGAGCAGTTCTTC.